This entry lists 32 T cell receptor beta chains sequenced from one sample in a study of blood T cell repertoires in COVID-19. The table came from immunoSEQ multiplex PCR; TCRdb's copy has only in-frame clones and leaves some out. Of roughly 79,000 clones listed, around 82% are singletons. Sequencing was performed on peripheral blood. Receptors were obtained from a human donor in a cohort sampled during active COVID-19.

CDR3 sequence (DNA): TGTGCCAGCAGCTTCGGCGGGGGGGCCTACAATGAGCAGTTCTTC. It yields the protein CASSFGGGAYNEQFF. V usage is TRBV11-3 and J usage is TRBJ2-1; 9 nucleotides line up with TRBD2. Germline-derived CDR1 and CDR2 are SGHNT and YENEEA. The CDR3 spans 15 residues. J gave up 2 bases and V 3 bases, and 2 bases lay outside the gene matches.

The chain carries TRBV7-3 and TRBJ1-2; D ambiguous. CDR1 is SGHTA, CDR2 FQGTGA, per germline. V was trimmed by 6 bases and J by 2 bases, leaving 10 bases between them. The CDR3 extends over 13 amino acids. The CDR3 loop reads CASRPTGNYGYTF. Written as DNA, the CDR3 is TGTGCCAGCAGGCCAACGGGGAACTATGGCTACACCTTC.

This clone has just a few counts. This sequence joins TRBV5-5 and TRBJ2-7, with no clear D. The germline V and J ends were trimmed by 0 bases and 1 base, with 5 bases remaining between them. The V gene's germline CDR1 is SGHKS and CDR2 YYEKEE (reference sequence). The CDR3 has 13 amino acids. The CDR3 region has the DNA TGTGCCAGCAGCTTGGACATTTCCTACGAGCAGTACTTC. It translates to CASSLDISYEQYF. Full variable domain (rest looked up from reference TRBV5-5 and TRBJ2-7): DAGVTQSPTHLIKTRGQQVTLRCSPISGHKSVSWYQQVLGQGPQFIFQYYEKEERGRGNFPDRFSARQFPNYSSELNVNALLLGDSALYLCASSLDISYEQYFGPGTRLTVT.

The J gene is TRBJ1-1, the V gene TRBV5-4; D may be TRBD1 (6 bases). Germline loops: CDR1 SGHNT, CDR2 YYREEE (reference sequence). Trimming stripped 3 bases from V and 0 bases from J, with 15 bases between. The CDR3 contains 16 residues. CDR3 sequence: CASSSRLGAVNTEAFF. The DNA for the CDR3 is TGTGCCAGCAGCTCCCGACTGGGGGCCGTGAACACTGAAGCTTTCTTT.

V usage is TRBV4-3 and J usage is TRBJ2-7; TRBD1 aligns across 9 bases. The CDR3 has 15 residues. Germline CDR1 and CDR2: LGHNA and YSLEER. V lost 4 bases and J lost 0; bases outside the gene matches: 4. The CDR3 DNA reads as TGCGCCAGCAGCCGGGACAGGGACTCCTCCTACGAGCAGTACTTC. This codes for CASSRDRDSSYEQYF.

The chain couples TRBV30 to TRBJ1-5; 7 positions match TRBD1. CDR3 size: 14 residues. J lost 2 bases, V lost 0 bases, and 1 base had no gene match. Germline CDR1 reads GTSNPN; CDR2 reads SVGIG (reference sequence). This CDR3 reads CAWSVGQGNQPQHF. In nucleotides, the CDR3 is TGTGCCTGGAGTGTAGGACAGGGCAATCAGCCCCAGCATTTT.

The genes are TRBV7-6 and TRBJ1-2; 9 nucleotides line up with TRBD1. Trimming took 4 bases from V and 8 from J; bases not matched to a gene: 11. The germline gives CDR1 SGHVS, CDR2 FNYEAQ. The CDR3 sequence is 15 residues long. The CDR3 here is CASSSEETGGGGYTF. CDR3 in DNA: TGTGCCAGCAGCTCCGAAGAGACAGGGGGAGGAGGCTACACCTTC.

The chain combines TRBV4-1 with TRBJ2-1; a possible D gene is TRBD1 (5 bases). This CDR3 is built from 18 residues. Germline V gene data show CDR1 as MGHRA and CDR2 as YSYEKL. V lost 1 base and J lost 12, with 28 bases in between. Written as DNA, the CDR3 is TGCGCCAGCAGCCAAGCTCTGGGCCCAGGGCCCAGACGTGTGGGGCAGTTCTTC. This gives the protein CASSQALGPGPRRVGQFF.

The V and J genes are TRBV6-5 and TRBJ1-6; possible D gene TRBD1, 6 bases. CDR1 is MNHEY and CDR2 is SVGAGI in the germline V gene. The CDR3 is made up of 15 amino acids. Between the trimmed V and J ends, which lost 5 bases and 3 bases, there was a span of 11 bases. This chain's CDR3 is CASSPRGDYNSPLHF. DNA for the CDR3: TGTGCCAGCAGTCCCAGGGGAGACTATAATTCACCCCTCCACTTT.

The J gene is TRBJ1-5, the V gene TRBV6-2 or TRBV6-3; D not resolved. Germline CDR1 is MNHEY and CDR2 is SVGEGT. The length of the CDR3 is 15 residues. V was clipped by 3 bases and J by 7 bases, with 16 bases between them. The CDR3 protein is CASSYLRDWSQPQHF. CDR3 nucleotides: TGTGCCAGCAGTTATCTCCGTGACTGGAGCCAGCCCCAGCATTTT.

The CDR3 protein is CSVEVPSLNTEAFF. CDR3 nucleotides: TGCAGCGTTGAAGTGCCCAGTCTGAACACTGAAGCTTTCTTT. The genes are TRBV29-1 and TRBJ1-1, with unresolved D. CDR3 length equals 14 residues. The V gene's germline CDR1 is SQVTM and CDR2 ANQGSEA. The ends were cut back, 1 base at V and 0 bases at J, with 9 bases in the middle.

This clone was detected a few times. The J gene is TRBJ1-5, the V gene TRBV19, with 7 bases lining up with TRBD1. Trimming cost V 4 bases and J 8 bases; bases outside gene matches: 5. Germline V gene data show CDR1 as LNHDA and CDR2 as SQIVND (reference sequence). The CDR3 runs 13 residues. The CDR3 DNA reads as TGTGCCAGTAGTACAGAGGGGGCGAAGCCCCAGCATTTT. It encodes CASSTEGAKPQHF.

The CDR3 coding sequence is TGTGCCAGCAGCTTACCCAAGTCCGGGGGGGGAAGTCGGGAGACCCAGTACTTC. Residues: CASSLPKSGGGSRETQYF. The chain has TRBV7-2 and TRBJ2-5; 8 positions agree with TRBD2. Germline V gives CDR1 SGHTA, CDR2 FQGNSA. J gave up 5 bases and V 2 bases, and 16 bases lay outside the gene matches. The CDR3 has 18 residues.

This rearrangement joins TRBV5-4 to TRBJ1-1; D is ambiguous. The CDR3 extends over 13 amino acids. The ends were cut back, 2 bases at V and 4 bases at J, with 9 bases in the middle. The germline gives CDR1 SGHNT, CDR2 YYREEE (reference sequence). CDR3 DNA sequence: TGTGCCAGCAGCTTAATGGGGAGCACTGAAGCTTTCTTT. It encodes CASSLMGSTEAFF.

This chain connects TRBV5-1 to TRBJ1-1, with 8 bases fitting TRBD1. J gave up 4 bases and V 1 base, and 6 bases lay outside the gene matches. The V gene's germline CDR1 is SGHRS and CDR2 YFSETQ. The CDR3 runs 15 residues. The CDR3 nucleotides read TGCGCCAGCAGCTTGACAGGACAGGGAGGCACTGAAGCTTTCTTT. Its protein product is CASSLTGQGGTEAFF.

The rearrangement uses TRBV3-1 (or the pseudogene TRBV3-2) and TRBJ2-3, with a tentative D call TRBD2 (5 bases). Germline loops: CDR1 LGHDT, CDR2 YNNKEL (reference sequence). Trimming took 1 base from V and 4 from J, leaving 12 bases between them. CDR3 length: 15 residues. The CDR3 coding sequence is TGTGCCAGCAGCCAAGGCGCTAGCCTCGCAGATACGCAGTATTTT. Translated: CASSQGASLADTQYF.

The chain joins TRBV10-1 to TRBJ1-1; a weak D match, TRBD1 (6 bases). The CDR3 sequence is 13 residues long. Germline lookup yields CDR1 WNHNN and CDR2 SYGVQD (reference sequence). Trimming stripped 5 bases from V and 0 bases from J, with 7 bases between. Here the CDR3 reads CASSPGVNTEAFF. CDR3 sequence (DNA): TGCGCCAGCAGTCCAGGGGTGAACACTGAAGCTTTCTTT.

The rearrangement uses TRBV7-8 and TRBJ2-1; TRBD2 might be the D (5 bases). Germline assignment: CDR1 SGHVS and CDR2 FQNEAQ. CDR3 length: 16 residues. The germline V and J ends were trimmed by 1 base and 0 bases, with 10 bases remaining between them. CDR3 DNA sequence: TGTGCCAGCAGCTTAGGGGGAAGCGGCTCCTACAATGAGCAGTTCTTC. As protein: CASSLGGSGSYNEQFF.

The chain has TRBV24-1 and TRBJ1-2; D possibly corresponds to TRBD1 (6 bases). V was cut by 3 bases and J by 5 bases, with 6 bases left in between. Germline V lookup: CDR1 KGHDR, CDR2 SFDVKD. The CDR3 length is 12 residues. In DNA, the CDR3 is TGTGCCACCAGTGATAGGGGGTATGGCTACACCTTC. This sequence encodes CATSDRGYGYTF.

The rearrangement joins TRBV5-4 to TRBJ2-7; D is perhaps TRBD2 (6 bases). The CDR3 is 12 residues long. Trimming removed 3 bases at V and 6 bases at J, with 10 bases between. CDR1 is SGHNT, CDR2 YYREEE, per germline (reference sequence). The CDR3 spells CASSSPGGEQYF. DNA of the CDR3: TGTGCCAGCAGCTCCCCCGGGGGCGAGCAGTACTTC.

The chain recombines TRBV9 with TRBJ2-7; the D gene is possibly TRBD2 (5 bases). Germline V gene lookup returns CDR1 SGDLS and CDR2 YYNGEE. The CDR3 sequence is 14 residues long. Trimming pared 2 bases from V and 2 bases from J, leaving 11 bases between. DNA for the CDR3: TGTGCCAGCAGCGTGGACTGGGATGCCTACGAGCAGTACTTC. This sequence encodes CASSVDWDAYEQYF.

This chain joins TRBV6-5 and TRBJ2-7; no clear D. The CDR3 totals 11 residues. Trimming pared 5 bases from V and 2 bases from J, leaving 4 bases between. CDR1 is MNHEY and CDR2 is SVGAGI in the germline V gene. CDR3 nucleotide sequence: TGTGCCAGCAGTCGAGCCTACGAGCAGTACTTC. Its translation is CASSRAYEQYF.

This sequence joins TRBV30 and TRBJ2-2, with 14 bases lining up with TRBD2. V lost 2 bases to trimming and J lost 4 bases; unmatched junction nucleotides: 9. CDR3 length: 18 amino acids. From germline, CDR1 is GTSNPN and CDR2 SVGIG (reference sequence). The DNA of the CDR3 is TGTGCCTGGAGTAGGACTAGCGGGGGGCCCCGAAGCACCGGGGAGCTGTTTTTT. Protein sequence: CAWSRTSGGPRSTGELFF. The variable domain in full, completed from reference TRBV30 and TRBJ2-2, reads SQTIHQWPATLVQPVGSPLSLECTVEGTSNPNLYWYRQAAGRGLQLLFYSVGIGQISSEVPQNLSASRPQDRQFILSSKKLLLSDSGFYLCAWSRTSGGPRSTGELFFGEGSRLTVL.

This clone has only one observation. CDR3 residues: CASRPGGFGNEQFF. CDR3 DNA sequence: TGTGCCAGCAGACCGGGGGGCTTTGGCAATGAGCAGTTCTTC. The chain uses TRBV6-5 and TRBJ2-1, with D possibly matching TRBD2 (7 bases). V was trimmed by 6 bases and J by 6 bases, leaving 15 bases between them. This CDR3 region has 14 residues. Germline CDR1 reads MNHEY; CDR2 reads SVGAGI.

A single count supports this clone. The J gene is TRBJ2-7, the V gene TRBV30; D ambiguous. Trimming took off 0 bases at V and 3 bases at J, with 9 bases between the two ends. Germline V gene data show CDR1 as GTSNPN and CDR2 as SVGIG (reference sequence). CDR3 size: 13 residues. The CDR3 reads CAWSVTGNYEQYF. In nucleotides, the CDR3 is TGTGCCTGGAGTGTAACTGGTAACTACGAGCAGTACTTC. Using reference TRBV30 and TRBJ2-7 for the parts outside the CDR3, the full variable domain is SQTIHQWPATLVQPVGSPLSLECTVEGTSNPNLYWYRQAAGRGLQLLFYSVGIGQISSEVPQNLSASRPQDRQFILSSKKLLLSDSGFYLCAWSVTGNYEQYFGPGTRLTVT.

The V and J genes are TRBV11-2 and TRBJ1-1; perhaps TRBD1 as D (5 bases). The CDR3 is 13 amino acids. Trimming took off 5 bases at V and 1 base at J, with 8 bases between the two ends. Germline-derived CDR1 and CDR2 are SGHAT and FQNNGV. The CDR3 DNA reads TGTGCCAGCAGCATCGGACAGAACACTGAAGCTTTCTTT. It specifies CASSIGQNTEAFF.

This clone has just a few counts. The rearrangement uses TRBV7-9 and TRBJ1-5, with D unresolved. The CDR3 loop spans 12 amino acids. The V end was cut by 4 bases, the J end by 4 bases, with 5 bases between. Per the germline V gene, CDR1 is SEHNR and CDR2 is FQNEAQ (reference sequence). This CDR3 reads CASSSNNQPQHF. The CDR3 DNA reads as TGTGCCAGCAGCTCCAATAATCAGCCCCAGCATTTT.

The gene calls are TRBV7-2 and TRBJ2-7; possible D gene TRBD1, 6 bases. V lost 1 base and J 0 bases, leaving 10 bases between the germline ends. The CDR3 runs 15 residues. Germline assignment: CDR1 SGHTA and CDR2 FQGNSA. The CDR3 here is CASSLVTGSSYEQYF. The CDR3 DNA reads TGTGCCAGCAGCTTAGTCACAGGGTCCTCCTACGAGCAGTACTTC.

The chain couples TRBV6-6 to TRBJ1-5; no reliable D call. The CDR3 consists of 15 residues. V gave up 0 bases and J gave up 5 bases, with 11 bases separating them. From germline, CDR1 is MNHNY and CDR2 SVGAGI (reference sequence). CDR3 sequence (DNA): TGTGCCAGCAGTTACTCGTCCGGGGAGGATCAGCCCCAGCATTTT. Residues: CASSYSSGEDQPQHF.

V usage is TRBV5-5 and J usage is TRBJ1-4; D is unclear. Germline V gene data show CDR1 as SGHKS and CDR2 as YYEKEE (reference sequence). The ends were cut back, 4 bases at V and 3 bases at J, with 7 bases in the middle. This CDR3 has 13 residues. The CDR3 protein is CASSLSPNEKLFF. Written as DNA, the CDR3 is TGTGCCAGCAGCCTCAGTCCTAATGAAAAACTGTTTTTT.

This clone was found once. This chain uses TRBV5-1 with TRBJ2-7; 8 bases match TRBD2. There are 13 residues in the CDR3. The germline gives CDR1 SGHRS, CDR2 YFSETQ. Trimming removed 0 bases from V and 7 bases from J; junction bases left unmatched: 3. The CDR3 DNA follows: TGCGCCAGCAGCTTGGCCGGGAGGGATGAGCAGTACTTC. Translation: CASSLAGRDEQYF.

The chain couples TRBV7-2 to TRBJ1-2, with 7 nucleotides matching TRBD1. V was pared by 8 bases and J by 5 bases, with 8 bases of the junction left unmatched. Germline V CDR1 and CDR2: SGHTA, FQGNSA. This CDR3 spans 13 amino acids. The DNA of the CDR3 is TGTGCCAGCGGGACAGTACGTGGTTATGGCTACACCTTC. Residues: CASGTVRGYGYTF.